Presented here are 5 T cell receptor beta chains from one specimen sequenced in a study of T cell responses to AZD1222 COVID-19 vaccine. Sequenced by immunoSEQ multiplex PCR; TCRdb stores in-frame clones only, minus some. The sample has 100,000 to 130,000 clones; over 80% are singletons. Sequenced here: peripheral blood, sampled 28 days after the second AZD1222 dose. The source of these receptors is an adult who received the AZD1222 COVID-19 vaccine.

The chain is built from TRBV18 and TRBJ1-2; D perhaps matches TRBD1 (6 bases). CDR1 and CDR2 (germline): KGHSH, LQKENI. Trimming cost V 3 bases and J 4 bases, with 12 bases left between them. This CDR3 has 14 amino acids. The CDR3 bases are TGTGCCAGCTCACCCGACGGGGGCGGCTATGGCTACACCTTC. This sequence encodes CASSPDGGGYGYTF.

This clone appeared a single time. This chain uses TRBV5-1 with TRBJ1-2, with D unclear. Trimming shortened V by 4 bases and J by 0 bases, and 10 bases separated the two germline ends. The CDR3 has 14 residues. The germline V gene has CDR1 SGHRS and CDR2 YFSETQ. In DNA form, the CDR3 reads TGCGCCAGCAGCCCAGACACAGCTAACTATGGCTACACCTTC. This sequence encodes CASSPDTANYGYTF.

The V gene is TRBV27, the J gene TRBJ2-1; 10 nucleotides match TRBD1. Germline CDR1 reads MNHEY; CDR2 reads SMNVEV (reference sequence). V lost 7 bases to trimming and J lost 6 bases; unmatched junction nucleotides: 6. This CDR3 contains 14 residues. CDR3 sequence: CASTRTGGRNEQFF. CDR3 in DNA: TGTGCCAGCACCCGGACAGGGGGACGCAATGAGCAGTTCTTC.

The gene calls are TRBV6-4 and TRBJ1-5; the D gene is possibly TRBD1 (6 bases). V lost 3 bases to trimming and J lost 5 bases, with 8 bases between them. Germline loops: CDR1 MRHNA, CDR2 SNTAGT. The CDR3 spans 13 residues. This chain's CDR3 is CASSEHRDQPQHF. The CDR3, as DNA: TGTGCCAGCAGTGAACACAGGGATCAGCCCCAGCATTTT.

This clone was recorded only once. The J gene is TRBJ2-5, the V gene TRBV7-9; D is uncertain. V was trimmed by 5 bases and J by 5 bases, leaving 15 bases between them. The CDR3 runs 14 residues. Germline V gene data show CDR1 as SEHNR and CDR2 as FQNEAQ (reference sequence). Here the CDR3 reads CASSRAPLRETQYF. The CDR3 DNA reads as TGTGCCAGCAGCCGGGCCCCTTTAAGGGAGACCCAGTACTTC.